This entry concerns a single TCR beta chain. V was cut by 3 bases and J by 0 bases, with 12 bases left in between. The germline V gene has CDR1 SEHNR and CDR2 FQNEAQ (reference sequence). The CDR3 is 15 amino acids. Autoimmune disease history or systemic immunosuppression excluded patients. This table comes from immunoSEQ multiplex PCR, and its TCRdb copy is limited to in-frame clones, with some not included. The sample records almost 85,000 clones, about 93% being singletons. The data were taken from a study of OX40 agonist ivuxolimab in advanced cancers. Study in general: Recorded diagnoses for dose-escalation patients were hepatocellular carcinoma, melanoma, renal cell or head and neck cancer. Mean age approximately 55 years, range roughly 20 to 85; roughly 80% male.

This material consisted of CD4+ or CD8+ T cells sorted from blood, taken in a trial of the OX40 agonist ivuxolimab. This chain uses TRBV7-9 with TRBJ2-7; weak D call: TRBD1 (5 bases). This clonotype originated in an adult with an advanced solid tumor such as melanoma, head and neck, liver or kidney cancer. CDR3 nucleotide sequence: TGTGCCAGCAGCTTGACCTTGACAGCCTCCTACGAGCAGTACTTC. Encoded protein: CASSLTLTASYEQYF.